The TCR beta chain under discussion was sequenced for a study of blood T cell repertoires in COVID-19 (TCRdb year 2020). In the study overall: Samples from collaborators originated in the United States, Italy and Spain and spanned both the acute and convalescent phases of COVID-19. The material from the prospective study consisted of cDNA or gDNA derived from T cells, B-cell-depleted T cells, or PBMCs. Deeply sampled blood TCRbeta repertoires from subjects exposed to, actively infected with, or recovered from COVID-19 were included in the dataset. The repertoires were made available in a free public database intended to serve as a resource for research on the immune response to SARS-CoV-2. The samples were drawn from the first 160 participants of the ongoing ImmuneRACE study and from some 1,300 subjects provided by 6 global collaborators. Sample metadata almost always included a de-identified subject ID, COVID-19 status, age in years and sex. HLA class I and class II types, where available, came from metadata supplied by the sample provider rather than from assay-based typing. What the study reported, not specific to this receptor: How much clinical and demographic metadata was included differed by source and by participant, and the metadata was provided uncurated.

In regard to this clone: No cognate antigen has been identified for it. Base qualities were left out, and no much larger clone turns up one base away.

In Seattle, one collaborating source enrolled patients while the infection was active and tracked those patients longitudinally over the course of disease. Each collaborating institution followed its own protocols to collect whole blood in K2EDTA tubes. For TCRbeta analysis, collaborators shipped samples in one of three forms: frozen whole blood, isolated PBMCs, or DNA extracted from either of those sample types. The immunoSEQ Assay, a bias-controlled multiplex PCR, was used to amplify TCRbeta CDR3 regions from genomic DNA. The published analysis was carried out like this. The number of nucleated cells in each sample was estimated from the amplification of reference gene primers within the assay. To quantify the absolute abundance of each unique TCRbeta CDR3 rearrangement, sequence reads were collapsed and filtered. For each sample, productive Simpson clonality was calculated as the square root of Simpson's diversity index over productive rearrangements. TCRdb carries this immuneACCESS record with in-frame sequences only. Its versions omit some clonotypes, under half of them owing to an unresolved V gene in the studies checked, with the rest unexplained. V, J and clone size were drawn from that table, and D and trimming were deduced from the DNA. The sample table holds around 300,000 clones, of which around 91% were seen once. The biggest ten clones account for around 0.97% of the sample.

Taken from the germline V gene, the CDR1 and CDR2 loops are MDHEN and SYDVKM. A distance of 3 bases separates the germline ends of V and J, which lose 2 bases and 4 bases respectively. The CDR3 starts with the cysteine, ends with the phenylalanine, and has 11 residues. Here the CDR3 DNA is all that survives: 33 bases in frame from base 1. The clonotype originates from a woman aged 40 to 50 with COVID-19, enrolled during active disease. Sequenced input: peripheral blood. The sequence links TRBV28 to TRBJ2-7; no D segment can be confidently identified. CDR3 reads: CASSLQYEQYF. The DNA is TGTGCCAGCAGTTTACAATACGAGCAGTACTTC.